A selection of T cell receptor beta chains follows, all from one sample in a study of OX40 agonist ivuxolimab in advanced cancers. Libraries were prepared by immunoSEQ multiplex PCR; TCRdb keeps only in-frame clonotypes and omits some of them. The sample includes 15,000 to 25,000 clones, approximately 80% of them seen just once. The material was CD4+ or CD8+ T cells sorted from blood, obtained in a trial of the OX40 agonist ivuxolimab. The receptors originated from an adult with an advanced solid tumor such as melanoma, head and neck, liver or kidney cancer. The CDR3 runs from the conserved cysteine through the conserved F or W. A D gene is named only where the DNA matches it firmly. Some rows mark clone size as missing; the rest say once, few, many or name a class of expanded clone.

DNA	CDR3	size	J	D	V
TGCGCCAGCAGCCAACAAGGGGGCCATGCGACCAAAAACATTCAGTACTTC	CASSQQGGHATKNIQYF	.	TRBJ2-4	TRBD1	TRBV4-1
TGTGCCAGCACACCGTGGGCGGGTAGCGAGACCTACGAGCAGTACTTC	CASTPWAGSETYEQYF	.	TRBJ2-7	.	TRBV28
TGTGCCATCAGTGGGCCGGTGTTAGCGGGGGGTGGGACAGATACGCAGTATTTT	CAISGPVLAGGGTDTQYF	.	TRBJ2-3	TRBD2	TRBV10-3
TGTGCCAGCAGTCCGACAGGGTCTGGAAACACCATATATTTT	CASSPTGSGNTIYF	.	TRBJ1-3	TRBD1	TRBV6-5
TGTGCCAGCAGTGACCGGACTAGCGGGAACTACGAGCAGTACTTC	CASSDRTSGNYEQYF	.	TRBJ2-7	TRBD2	TRBV25-1
TGTGCCAGCAGCGTACTGACAGATCGAGAGACCCAGTACTTC	CASSVLTDRETQYF	.	TRBJ2-5	.	TRBV28
TGTGCCAGTAGTATTTGGAACACTGAAGCTTTCTTT	CASSIWNTEAFF	.	TRBJ1-1	.	TRBV19
TGTGCCAGCAGTTTAGGGGACGCATCCTACGAGCAGTACTTC	CASSLGDASYEQYF	few	TRBJ2-7	.	TRBV6-5
TGTGCCAGTAGACCCTCGGGACAGGGGGCTTGGAACACTGAAGCTTTCTTT	CASRPSGQGAWNTEAFF	.	TRBJ1-1	TRBD1	TRBV19
TGTGCCAGTAGTATAGGGGGAGATACGCAGTATTTT	CASSIGGDTQYF	.	TRBJ2-3	.	TRBV19
TGCGCCAGCAGCCCCTGGAGAGGGGCCCAGAAGGCCGGGGAGCTGTTTTTT	CASSPWRGAQKAGELFF	.	TRBJ2-2	.	TRBV5-1